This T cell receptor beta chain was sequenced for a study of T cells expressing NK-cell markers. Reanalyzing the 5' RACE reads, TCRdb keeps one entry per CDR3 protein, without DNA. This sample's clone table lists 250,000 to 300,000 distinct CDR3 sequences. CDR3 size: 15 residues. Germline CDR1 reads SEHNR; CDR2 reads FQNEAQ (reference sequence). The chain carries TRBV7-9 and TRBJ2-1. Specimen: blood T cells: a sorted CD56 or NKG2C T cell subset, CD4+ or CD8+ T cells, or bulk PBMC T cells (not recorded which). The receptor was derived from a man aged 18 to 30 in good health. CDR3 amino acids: CASSKDRGTYNEQFF.